The 21 T cell receptor beta chains given below trace back to one sample, sequenced in a study of T cells expressing NK-cell markers. Following a re-call of the 5' RACE reads, TCRdb has one entry per CDR3 protein and lacks DNA. The repertoire table contains under 200,000 distinct CDR3 sequences. The specimen sequenced was blood T cells: a sorted CD56 or NKG2C T cell subset, CD4+ or CD8+ T cells, or bulk PBMC T cells (not recorded which). The receptor source for this set is a woman aged 18 to 75 in good health.

The chain has TRBV12-3 or TRBV12-4 and TRBJ2-3. This CDR3 is 13 amino acids long. Here the CDR3 reads CASAWAGTDTQYF.

The chain recombines TRBV4-2 with TRBJ2-7; the D gene TCRdb calls, TRBD1, cannot be checked with no DNA. Germline CDR1 is LGHNA and CDR2 is YNFKEQ. This CDR3 region has 14 residues. CDR3 residues: CASSQAGGNYEQYF.

The chain is built from TRBV12-3 or TRBV12-4 and TRBJ2-1. The CDR3 consists of 13 residues. The CDR3 sequence is CASTRDSYNEQFF.

The V and J genes are TRBV15 and TRBJ2-7. CDR1 and CDR2 from the germline V gene are LNHNV and YYDKDF (reference sequence). This CDR3 contains 15 residues. CDR3 in amino acids: CATSRERLSSYEQYF.

The chain carries TRBV20-1 and TRBJ2-2; TCRdb proposes TRBD1, but this gene call is untestable without DNA. This CDR3 region has 16 residues. Germline V lookup: CDR1 DFQATT, CDR2 SNEGSKA (reference sequence). CDR3 region: CSARAQPGAATGELFF.

The chain has TRBV5-1 and TRBJ2-3; the TCRdb D gene call, TRBD2, has no DNA to confirm it. The length of the CDR3 is 16 residues. Germline assignment: CDR1 SGHRS and CDR2 YFSETQ. The CDR3 here is CASSSRLAGGTDTQYF.

V gene TRBV30 combines with J gene TRBJ2-7; TCRdb's D gene call, TRBD1, goes unchecked for lack of DNA. Looked up from germline, CDR1 is GTSNPN and CDR2 is SVGIG (reference sequence). The CDR3 covers 16 residues. The CDR3 loop reads CAWSPLPGQGLYEQYF.

The V gene is TRBV10-3, the J gene TRBJ2-7; without DNA, the TCRdb call of TRBD2 cannot be checked. The CDR3 loop spans 15 amino acids. Germline V lookup: CDR1 ENHRY, CDR2 SYGVKD. The CDR3 reads CAISGGGRSSYEQYF.

This chain uses TRBV5-1 with TRBJ2-3; with no DNA, the TCRdb D assignment of TRBD2 cannot be verified. Germline CDR1 is SGHRS and CDR2 is YFSETQ. The CDR3 covers 16 residues. CDR3 in amino acids: CASSLRPGLAGVQQYF.

The chain joins TRBV5-1 to TRBJ2-3; absent DNA, TCRdb's TRBD1 call cannot be checked. The CDR3 is 11 amino acids. Looked up from germline, CDR1 is SGHRS and CDR2 is YFSETQ. The CDR3 loop is CASSGVDCQYF.

J is TRBJ2-4 and V is TRBV7-2; there is no DNA to check the TCRdb D call of TRBD2. Germline V lookup: CDR1 SGHTA, CDR2 FQGNSA. This CDR3 has 17 residues. The chain's CDR3 is CASSARLAGGAKNIQYF. Variable domain in full (rest from reference TRBV7-2 and TRBJ2-4): GAGVSQSPSNKVTEKGKDVELRCDPISGHTALYWYRQSLGQGLEFLIYFQGNSAPDKSGLPSDRFSAERTGGSVSTLTIQRTQQEDSAVYLCASSARLAGGAKNIQYFGAGTRLSVL.

Here the CDR3 reads CASSYSYREDEQFF. The V gene is TRBV6-2 or TRBV6-3, the J gene TRBJ2-1; TCRdb outputs TRBD1, but without DNA this stays unchecked. The CDR3 consists of 14 residues. Germline lookup yields CDR1 MNHEY and CDR2 SVGEGT.

This rearrangement joins TRBV3-1 to TRBJ2-1; TCRdb selects TRBD2, and the lack of DNA leaves this call unchecked. The germline gives CDR1 LGHDT, CDR2 YNNKEL (reference sequence). The CDR3 extends over 15 amino acids. The CDR3 spells CASSQGSGGAYEQFF.

This chain links TRBV6-1 with TRBJ1-1. CDR1 is MNHNS, CDR2 SASEGT, per germline. The CDR3 length is 14 residues. CDR3 amino acids: CASSEVVGWGEAFF.

The chain has TRBV5-1 and TRBJ1-1. From germline, CDR1 is SGHRS and CDR2 YFSETQ. The CDR3 has 15 amino acids. CDR3 sequence reads: CASSLDINMNTEAFF.

The V gene is TRBV7-6, the J gene TRBJ2-3; TCRdb indicates TRBD1, and absent DNA this call remains unverified. The CDR3 length is 14 residues. Germline CDR1 and CDR2: SGHVS and FNYEAQ. This CDR3 is CASSRGQGTDTQYF.

The chain recombines TRBV6-5 with TRBJ1-4. This CDR3 comprises 14 residues. Germline CDR1 reads MNHEY; CDR2 reads SVGAGI. CDR3 loop: CASSYSRFNEKLFF.

The rearrangement links TRBV12-3 or TRBV12-4 to TRBJ2-7; TCRdb's D call of TRBD2 is untestable without DNA. The CDR3 contains 14 residues. The CDR3 region is CASSLTGTSHEQYF.

This chain links TRBV6-2 or TRBV6-3 with TRBJ2-1; TCRdb indicates TRBD1, and absent DNA this call remains unverified. The CDR3 has 17 residues. Germline V gene lookup returns CDR1 MNHEY and CDR2 SVGEGT. The CDR3 loop is CASSYPPGRLSYNEQFF.

V usage is TRBV5-6 and J usage is TRBJ2-5. This CDR3 region has 12 residues. Germline V gene sequence: CDR1 SGHDT, CDR2 YYEEEE. CDR3 amino acids: CASSLVTGTQYF. Using reference TRBV5-6 and TRBJ2-5 for the parts outside the CDR3, the full variable domain is DAGVTQSPTHLIKTRGQQVTLRCSPKSGHDTVSWYQQALGQGPQFIFQYYEEEERQRGNFPDRFSGHQFPNYSSELNVNALLLGDSALYLCASSLVTGTQYFGPGTRLLVL.

This chain joins TRBV20-1 and TRBJ1-2; TCRdb proposes TRBD1, but this gene call is untestable without DNA. The CDR3 contains 15 residues. Germline V gene sequence: CDR1 DFQATT, CDR2 SNEGSKA (reference sequence). CDR3 sequence: CSARDRDRGFSGYTF.